The present entry profiles one TCR beta chain with its context. The CDR3 runs to 14 residues. From germline, CDR1 is LGHDT and CDR2 YNNKEL (reference sequence). Trimming pared 1 base from V and 0 bases from J, leaving 6 bases between. This sample stems from a study of blood T cell repertoires in COVID-19. As for the study in general: Acute and convalescent COVID-19 samples came from the United States, Italy and Spain. T cells, B-cell-depleted T cells, or PBMCs provided the cDNA or gDNA that served as material.

The repertoire was sequenced with immunoSEQ multiplex PCR; TCRdb's copy has only in-frame clones and lacks some. Of more than 80,000 clones in the sample, about 92% were seen once. The sequencing input was peripheral blood. This TCR derives from a man between 18 and 29 years old with COVID-19, enrolled during active disease. The V gene is TRBV3-1 (or the pseudogene TRBV3-2), the J gene TRBJ1-1; D is unresolved. CDR3 sequence (DNA): TGTGCCAGCAGCCAAGGAGGAATGAACACTGAAGCTTTCTTT. It is translated as CASSQGGMNTEAFF.